Presented here are 2 T cell receptor beta chains from one specimen sequenced in a study of cytomegalovirus exposure and HLA in healthy donors. It was with 60 Vbeta and 13 Jbeta primers that the PCR ran. Profiled with immunoSEQ multiplex PCR; TCRdb holds only in-frame clones, not every one. The table shows some 170,000 clones, with less than 80% occurring only once. Sequencing used PBMCs. These receptors originate from a man aged 35-49 years in good health and CMV-seronegative.

The rearrangement joins TRBV11-2 to TRBJ2-1; tentative D call: TRBD1 (5 bases). This CDR3 spans 13 amino acids. Germline V gene lookup returns CDR1 SGHAT and CDR2 FQNNGV. V gave up 0 bases and J gave up 12 bases, with 12 bases separating them. CDR3 DNA sequence: TGTGCCAGCAGCTTAGATATCAGGGCAGCGCAGTTCTTC. This translates into CASSLDIRAAQFF.

V is TRBV5-4 and J is TRBJ2-3; maybe TRBD2 (6 bases). Trimming left V 3 bases short and J 4 bases short, with 21 bases between. The CDR3 has 17 residues. Germline lookup yields CDR1 SGHNT and CDR2 YYREEE (reference sequence). In nucleotides, the CDR3 is TGTGCCAGCAGCTCCATCGGAGGGCCGGAGGTAGCAGATACGCAGTATTTT. Protein product: CASSSIGGPEVADTQYF. The variable domain in full, completed from reference TRBV5-4 and TRBJ2-3, reads ETGVTQSPTHLIKTRGQQVTLRCSSQSGHNTVSWYQQALGQGPQFIFQYYREEENGRGNFPPRFSGLQFPNYSSELNVNALELDDSALYLCASSSIGGPEVADTQYFGPGTRLTVL.